This T cell receptor (beta chain) emerged from a study of T-cell reconstitution after alpha-beta-depleted transplantation in children. Preparation of the TCRbeta library involved a method that used unique molecular identifiers. TCRdb reprocessed the PCR reads via MiXCR and lists one record per CDR3 protein. The sample lists around 370,000 distinct CDR3 sequences, 10% occurring once. CDR1 and CDR2 from the germline V gene are SGHRS and YFSETQ. The CDR3 length is 13 residues. V was trimmed by 0 bases and J by 5 bases, leaving 9 bases between them. The TCR originated in a human donor who donated a stem cell graft to a child with acute lymphoblastic leukemia. The gene calls are TRBV5-1 and TRBJ2-7, with D maybe TRBD1 (5 bases). This sample comprised PBMCs from the stem cell graft donor, obtained from the stem cell graft. CDR3 amino acids: CASSLGQINEQYF. The DNA for the CDR3 is TGCGCCAGCAGCTTGGGACAGATCAACGAGCAGTACTTC.